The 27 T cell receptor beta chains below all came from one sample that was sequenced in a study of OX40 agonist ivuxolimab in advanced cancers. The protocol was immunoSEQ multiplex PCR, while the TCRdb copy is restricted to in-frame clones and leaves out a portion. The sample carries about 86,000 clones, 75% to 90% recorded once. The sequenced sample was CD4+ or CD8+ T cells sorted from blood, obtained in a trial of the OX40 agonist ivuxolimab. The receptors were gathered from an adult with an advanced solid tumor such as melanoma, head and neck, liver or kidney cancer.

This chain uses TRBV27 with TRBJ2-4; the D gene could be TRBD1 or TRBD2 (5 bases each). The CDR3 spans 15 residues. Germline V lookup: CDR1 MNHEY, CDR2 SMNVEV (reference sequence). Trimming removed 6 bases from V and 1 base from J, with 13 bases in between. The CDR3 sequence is CASSVRGVAKNIQYF. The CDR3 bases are TGTGCCAGCAGCGTCCGAGGGGTGGCCAAAAACATTCAGTACTTC.

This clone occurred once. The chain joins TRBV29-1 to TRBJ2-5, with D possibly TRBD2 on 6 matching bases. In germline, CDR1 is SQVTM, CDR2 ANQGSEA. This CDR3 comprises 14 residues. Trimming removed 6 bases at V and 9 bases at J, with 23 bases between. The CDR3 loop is CSVNSGTTAMPQYF. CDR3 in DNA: TGCAGCGTGAATAGCGGAACAACCGCTATGCCCCAGTACTTC.

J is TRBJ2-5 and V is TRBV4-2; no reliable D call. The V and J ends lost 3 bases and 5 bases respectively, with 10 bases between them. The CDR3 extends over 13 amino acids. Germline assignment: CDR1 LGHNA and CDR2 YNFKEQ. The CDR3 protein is CASSQGFLETQYF. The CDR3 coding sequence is TGTGCCAGCAGCCAGGGATTTTTGGAGACCCAGTACTTC.

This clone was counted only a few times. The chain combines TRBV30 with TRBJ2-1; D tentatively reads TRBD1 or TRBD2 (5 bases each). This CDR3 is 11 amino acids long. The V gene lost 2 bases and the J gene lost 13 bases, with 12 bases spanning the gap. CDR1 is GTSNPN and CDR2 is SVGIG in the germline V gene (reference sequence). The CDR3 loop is CAWSTRDAQFF. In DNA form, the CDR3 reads TGTGCCTGGAGTACCCGGGACGCTCAGTTCTTC.

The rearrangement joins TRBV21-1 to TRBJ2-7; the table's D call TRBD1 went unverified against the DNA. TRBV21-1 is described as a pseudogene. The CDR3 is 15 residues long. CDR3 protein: CASSKRTGSPYEQYV. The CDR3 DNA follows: TGTGCCAGCAGCAAGCGGACAGGGTCTCCTTACGAGCAGTACGTC.

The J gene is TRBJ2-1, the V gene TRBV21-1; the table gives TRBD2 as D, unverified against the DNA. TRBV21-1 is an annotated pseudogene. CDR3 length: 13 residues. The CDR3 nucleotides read TGTGCCAGCAGCAAATTGGTAGACAATGAGCAGTTCTTC. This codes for CASSKLVDNEQFF.

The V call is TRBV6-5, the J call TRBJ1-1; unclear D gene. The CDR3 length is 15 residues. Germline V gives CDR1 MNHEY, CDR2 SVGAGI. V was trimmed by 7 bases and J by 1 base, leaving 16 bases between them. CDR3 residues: CASIPARTGNTEAFF. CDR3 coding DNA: TGTGCCAGCATTCCAGCCCGGACGGGGAACACTGAAGCTTTCTTT.

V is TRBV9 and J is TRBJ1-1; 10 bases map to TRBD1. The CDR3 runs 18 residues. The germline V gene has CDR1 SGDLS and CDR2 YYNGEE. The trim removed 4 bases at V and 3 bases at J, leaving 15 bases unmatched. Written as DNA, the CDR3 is TGTGCCAGCAGCCCTCAGCCGGACAGGGGGTGGCTATACACTGAAGCTTTCTTT. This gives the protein CASSPQPDRGWLYTEAFF.

The CDR3 DNA sequence: TGTGCCAGCAGCGTAGGGGGCCCCAACTCCTACGAGCAGTACTTC. It specifies CASSVGGPNSYEQYF. The chain has TRBV9 and TRBJ2-7, with D tentatively TRBD1 (5 bases). Germline V gene lookup returns CDR1 SGDLS and CDR2 YYNGEE. This CDR3 contains 15 residues. Trimming stripped 0 bases from V and 0 bases from J, with 10 bases between.

Here the CDR3 DNA reads TGCGCCAGCAGCCTAGGCCTTAATACCTACGAGCAGTACTTC. Its protein product is CASSLGLNTYEQYF. V is TRBV4-1 and J is TRBJ2-7; D is unresolved. The CDR3 consists of 14 residues. Germline V gene data show CDR1 as MGHRA and CDR2 as YSYEKL. Trimming removed 4 bases from V and 2 bases from J, with 12 bases in between.

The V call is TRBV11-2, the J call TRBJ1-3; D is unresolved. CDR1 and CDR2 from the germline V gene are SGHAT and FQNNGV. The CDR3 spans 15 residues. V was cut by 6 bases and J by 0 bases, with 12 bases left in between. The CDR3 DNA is TGTGCCAGCAGTAATACAGACTACTCTGGAAACACCATATATTTT. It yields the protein CASSNTDYSGNTIYF. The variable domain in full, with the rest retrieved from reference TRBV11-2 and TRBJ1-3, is EAGVAQSPRYKIIEKRQSVAFWCNPISGHATLYWYQQILGQGPKLLIQFQNNGVVDDSQLPKDRFSAERLKGVDSTLKIQPAKLEDSAVYLCASSNTDYSGNTIYFGEGSWLTVV.

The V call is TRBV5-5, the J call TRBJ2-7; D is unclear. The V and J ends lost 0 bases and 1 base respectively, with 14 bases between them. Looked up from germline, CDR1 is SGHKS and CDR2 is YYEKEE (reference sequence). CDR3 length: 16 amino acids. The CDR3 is CASSLAGSPPSYEQYF. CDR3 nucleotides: TGTGCCAGCAGCTTGGCAGGCTCTCCGCCATCCTACGAGCAGTACTTC.

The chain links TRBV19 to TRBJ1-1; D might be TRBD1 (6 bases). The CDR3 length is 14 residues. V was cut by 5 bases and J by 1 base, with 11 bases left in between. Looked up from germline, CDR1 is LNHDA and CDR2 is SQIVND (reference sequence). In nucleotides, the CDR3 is TGTGCCAGTAGTTCCCGACAGGAGAACACTGAAGCTTTCTTT. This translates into CASSSRQENTEAFF.

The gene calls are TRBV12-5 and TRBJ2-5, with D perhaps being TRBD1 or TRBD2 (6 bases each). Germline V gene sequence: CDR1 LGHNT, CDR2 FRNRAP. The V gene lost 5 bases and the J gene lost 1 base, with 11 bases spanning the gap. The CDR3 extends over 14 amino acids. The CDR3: CASGAGDSQETQYF. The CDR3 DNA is TGTGCTAGTGGTGCAGGGGACTCCCAAGAGACCCAGTACTTC. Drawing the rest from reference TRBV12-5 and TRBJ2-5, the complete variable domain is DARVTQTPRHKVTEMGQEVTMRCQPILGHNTVFWYRQTMMQGLELLAYFRNRAPLDDSGMPKDRFSAEMPDATLATLKIQPSEPRDSAVYFCASGAGDSQETQYFGPGTRLLVL.

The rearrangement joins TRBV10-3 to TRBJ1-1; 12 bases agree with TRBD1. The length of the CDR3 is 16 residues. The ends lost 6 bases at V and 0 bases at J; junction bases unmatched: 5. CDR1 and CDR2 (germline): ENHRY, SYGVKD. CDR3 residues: CAIRRDRGPLNTEAFF. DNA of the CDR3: TGTGCCATCAGGCGGGACAGGGGGCCTCTGAACACTGAAGCTTTCTTT.

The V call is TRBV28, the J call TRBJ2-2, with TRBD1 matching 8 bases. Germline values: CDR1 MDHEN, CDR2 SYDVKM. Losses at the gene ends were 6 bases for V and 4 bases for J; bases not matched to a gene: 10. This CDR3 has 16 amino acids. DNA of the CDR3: TGTGCCAGCAGCCCTCAGTCCAGGGGGCGCACCGGGGAGCTGTTTTTT. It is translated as CASSPQSRGRTGELFF.

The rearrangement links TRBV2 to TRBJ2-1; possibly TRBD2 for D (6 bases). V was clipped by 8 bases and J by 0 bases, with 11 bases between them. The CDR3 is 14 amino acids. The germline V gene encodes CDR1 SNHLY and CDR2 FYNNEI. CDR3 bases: TGTGCCAGCGGAGGGACTCTCTCCTACAATGAGCAGTTCTTC. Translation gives CASGGTLSYNEQFF.

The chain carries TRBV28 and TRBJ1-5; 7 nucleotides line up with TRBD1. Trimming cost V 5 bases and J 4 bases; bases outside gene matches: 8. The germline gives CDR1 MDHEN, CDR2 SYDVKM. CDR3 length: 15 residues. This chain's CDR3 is CASSPTGTGNQPQHF. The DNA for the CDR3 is TGTGCCAGCAGTCCGACAGGGACTGGTAATCAGCCCCAGCATTTT.

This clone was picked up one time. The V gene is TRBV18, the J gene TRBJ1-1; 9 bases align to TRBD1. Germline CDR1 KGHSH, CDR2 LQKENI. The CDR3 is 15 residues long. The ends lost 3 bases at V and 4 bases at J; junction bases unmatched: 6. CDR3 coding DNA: TGTGCCAGCTCACCCCCGGGACAGGGCGGCACTGAAGCTTTCTTT. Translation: CASSPPGQGGTEAFF. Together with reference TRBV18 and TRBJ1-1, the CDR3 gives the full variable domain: NAGVMQNPRHLVRRRGQEARLRCSPMKGHSHVYWYRQLPEEGLKFMVYLQKENIIDESGMPKERFSAEFPKEGPSILRIQQVVRGDSAAYFCASSPPGQGGTEAFFGQGTRLTVV.

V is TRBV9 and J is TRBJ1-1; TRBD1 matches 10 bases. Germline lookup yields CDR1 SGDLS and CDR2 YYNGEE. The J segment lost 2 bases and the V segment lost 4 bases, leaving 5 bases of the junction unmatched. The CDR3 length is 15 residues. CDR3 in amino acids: CASSHRDRGNTEAFF. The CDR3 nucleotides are TGTGCCAGCAGCCACCGGGACAGGGGTAACACTGAAGCTTTCTTT. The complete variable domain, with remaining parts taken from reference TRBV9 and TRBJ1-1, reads DSGVTQTPKHLITATGQRVTLRCSPRSGDLSVYWYQQSLDQGLQFLIQYYNGEERAKGNILERFSAQQFPDLHSELNLSSLELGDSALYFCASSHRDRGNTEAFFGQGTRLTVV.

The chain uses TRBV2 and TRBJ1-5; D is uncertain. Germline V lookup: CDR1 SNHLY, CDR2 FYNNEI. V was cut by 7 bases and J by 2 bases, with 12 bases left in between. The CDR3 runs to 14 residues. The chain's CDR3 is CASKENIGNQPQHF. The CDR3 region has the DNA TGTGCCAGCAAAGAAAATATTGGCAATCAGCCCCAGCATTTT.

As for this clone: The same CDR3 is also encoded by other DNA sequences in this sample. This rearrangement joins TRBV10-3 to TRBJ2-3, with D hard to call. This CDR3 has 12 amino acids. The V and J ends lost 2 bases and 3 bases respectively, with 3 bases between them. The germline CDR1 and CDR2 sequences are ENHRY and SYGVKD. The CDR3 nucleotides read TGTGCCATCAGTGAGGGGACAGATACGCAGTATTTT. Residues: CAISEGTDTQYF.

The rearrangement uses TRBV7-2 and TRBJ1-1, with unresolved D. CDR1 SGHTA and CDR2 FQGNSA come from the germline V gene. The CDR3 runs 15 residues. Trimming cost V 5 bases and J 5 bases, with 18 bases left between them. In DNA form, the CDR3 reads TGTGCCAGCAGCCTGCAGACGGGAAGTGGGACTGAAGCTTTCTTT. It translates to CASSLQTGSGTEAFF.

CDR3 DNA: TGTGCCAGCAGTTTATCCAAGCTCTCTGGAAACACCATATATTTT. Protein: CASSLSKLSGNTIYF. This chain links TRBV27 with TRBJ1-3; D uncertain. In germline, CDR1 is MNHEY, CDR2 SMNVEV (reference sequence). V gave up 0 bases and J gave up 0 bases, with 6 bases separating them. The CDR3 is 15 amino acids.

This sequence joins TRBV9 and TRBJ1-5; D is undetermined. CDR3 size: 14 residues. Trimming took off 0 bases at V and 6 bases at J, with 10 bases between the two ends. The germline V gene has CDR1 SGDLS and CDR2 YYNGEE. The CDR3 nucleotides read TGTGCCAGCAGCGTAGGGGGATGGGGTCAGCCCCAGCATTTT. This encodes CASSVGGWGQPQHF.

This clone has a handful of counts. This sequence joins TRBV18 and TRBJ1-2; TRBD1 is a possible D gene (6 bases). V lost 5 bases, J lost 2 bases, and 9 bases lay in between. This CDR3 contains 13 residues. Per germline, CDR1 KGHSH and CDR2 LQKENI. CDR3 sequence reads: CASSTDRNYGYTF. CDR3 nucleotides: TGTGCCAGCTCAACCGACAGGAACTATGGCTACACCTTC.

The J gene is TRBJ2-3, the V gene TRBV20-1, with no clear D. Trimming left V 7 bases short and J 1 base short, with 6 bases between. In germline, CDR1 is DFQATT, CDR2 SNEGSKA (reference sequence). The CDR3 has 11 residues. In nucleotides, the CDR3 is TGCAGTGTTTCCCGCACAGATACGCAGTATTTT. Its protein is CSVSRTDTQYF.